These 30 T cell receptor beta chains were all obtained from the same sample, sequenced in a study of T cell changes during pregnancy in multiple sclerosis. Libraries were prepared by immunoSEQ multiplex PCR; TCRdb keeps only in-frame clonotypes and omits some of them. The top ten clones hold 2.8% of a sample with about 59,000 clones, 92% of them seen once. The starting material was peripheral blood, obtained in the third trimester of pregnancy. These TCRs come from a female donor in good health, enrolled as a control in a pregnancy study.

This rearrangement joins TRBV9 to TRBJ1-2; D is perhaps TRBD1 (5 bases). The CDR3 length is 15 residues. The germline V gene encodes CDR1 SGDLS and CDR2 YYNGEE. V was trimmed by 4 bases and J by 1 base, leaving 14 bases between them. The DNA of the CDR3 is TGTGCCAGCAGCTCCGGAGGGGCCCATAACTATGGCTACACCTTC. Encoded protein: CASSSGGAHNYGYTF.

The CDR3 region has the DNA TGTGCCAGCAGGAAGGGGGCAATGAACTACGAGCAGTACTTC. This translates into CASRKGAMNYEQYF. The genes are TRBV27 and TRBJ2-7; TRBD1 aligns across 7 bases. The CDR3 runs to 14 residues. Trimming cost V 6 bases and J 3 bases; bases outside gene matches: 8. CDR1 and CDR2 from the germline V gene are MNHEY and SMNVEV (reference sequence).

The gene calls are TRBV4-3 and TRBJ2-7; the match to TRBD1 covers 9 bases. The germline V gene encodes CDR1 LGHNA and CDR2 YSLEER. The length of the CDR3 is 16 residues. Unmatched junction bases numbered 11, after V lost 4 bases and J lost 4 bases. This CDR3 reads CASSPTVQGATYEQYF. The DNA for the CDR3 is TGCGCCAGCAGCCCTACCGTACAGGGGGCAACTTACGAGCAGTACTTC.

The table lists this clone with a few counts. V and J are TRBV28 and TRBJ1-2; D is uncertain. This CDR3 has 12 residues. Trimming removed 5 bases at V and 4 bases at J, with 8 bases between. Germline CDR1 and CDR2: MDHEN and SYDVKM. The CDR3 region is CASSPAAYGYTF. Here the CDR3 DNA reads TGTGCCAGCAGTCCGGCGGCCTATGGCTACACCTTC.

The chain combines TRBV7-2 with TRBJ2-7; 10 bases line up with TRBD2. CDR3 length equals 15 residues. Looked up from germline, CDR1 is SGHTA and CDR2 is FQGNSA. The V segment lost 5 bases and the J segment 6 bases; nucleotides outside the gene matches: 10. The CDR3 region has the DNA TGTGCCAGCAGCACAAGAGGACTAGCGGTATCCGAGCAGTACTTC. This gives the protein CASSTRGLAVSEQYF. Based on the CDR3 plus reference TRBV7-2 and TRBJ2-7, the full variable domain is GAGVSQSPSNKVTEKGKDVELRCDPISGHTALYWYRQSLGQGLEFLIYFQGNSAPDKSGLPSDRFSAERTGGSVSTLTIQRTQQEDSAVYLCASSTRGLAVSEQYFGPGTRLTVT.

This rearrangement joins TRBV5-6 to TRBJ2-7, with 7 bases fitting TRBD1. With V trimmed by 4 bases and J by 2 bases, 9 bases remained unmatched. CDR3 size: 15 residues. Germline loops: CDR1 SGHDT, CDR2 YYEEEE. Written as DNA, the CDR3 is TGTGCCAGCAGCCCCGGGACAGATTTTACCTACGAGCAGTACTTC. Translating gives CASSPGTDFTYEQYF.

V and J are TRBV5-4 and TRBJ1-1, with D maybe TRBD1 (6 bases). The CDR3 runs 13 residues. Germline values: CDR1 SGHNT, CDR2 YYREEE (reference sequence). The V end lost 0 bases, the J end lost 5 bases, and 8 bases lay between the germline ends. CDR3: CASSLERGTEAFF. The CDR3 bases are TGTGCCAGCAGCTTGGAAAGGGGGACTGAAGCTTTCTTT.

This chain joins TRBV27 and TRBJ1-2, with unresolved D. The germline V and J ends were trimmed by 2 bases and 8 bases, with 12 bases remaining between them. The CDR3 is 13 residues long. Per the germline V gene, CDR1 is MNHEY and CDR2 is SMNVEV (reference sequence). CDR3 sequence reads: CASSLDTLRGYTF. In DNA, the CDR3 is TGTGCCAGCAGTTTAGATACCCTACGGGGCTACACCTTC.

The rearrangement joins TRBV4-2 to TRBJ2-3; D is possibly TRBD2 (5 bases). V lost 0 bases and J lost 10, with 11 bases in between. This CDR3 is 13 amino acids long. Germline CDR1 LGHNA, CDR2 YNFKEQ. In nucleotides, the CDR3 is TGTGCCAGCAGCCAAGATAGGTGGGGAGCGCAGTATTTT. Amino acids: CASSQDRWGAQYF.

This chain joins TRBV6-1 and TRBJ2-5; TRBD2 matches 14 bases. Looked up from germline, CDR1 is MNHNS and CDR2 is SASEGT. The CDR3 loop spans 15 amino acids. J lost 5 bases, V lost 7 bases, and 6 bases had no gene match. The chain's CDR3 is CASTRLAGGPETQYF. CDR3 in DNA: TGTGCCAGCACTCGACTAGCGGGGGGGCCGGAGACCCAGTACTTC.

The rearrangement joins TRBV6-1 to TRBJ2-1; D might be TRBD2 (5 bases). The length of the CDR3 is 17 residues. The germline V gene has CDR1 MNHNS and CDR2 SASEGT. V dropped 3 bases and J dropped 4 bases, with 19 bases sitting between them. CDR3 sequence (DNA): TGTGCCAGCAGTGATCGAAGAGGTCTCCCGGGATACAATGAGCAGTTCTTC. Translating gives CASSDRRGLPGYNEQFF.

The chain joins TRBV7-3 to TRBJ2-1, with 7 bases that match TRBD2. V shed 5 bases and J 8 bases; nucleotides not matched to a gene: 9. In germline, CDR1 is SGHTA, CDR2 FQGTGA. This CDR3 contains 14 residues. CDR3 in amino acids: CASSLRGLLDEQFF. The CDR3, as DNA: TGTGCCAGCAGCCTCCGGGGACTATTGGATGAGCAGTTCTTC. The whole variable domain, filled in from reference TRBV7-3 and TRBJ2-1, reads GAGVSQTPSNKVTEKGKYVELRCDPISGHTALYWYRQSLGQGPEFLIYFQGTGAADDSGLPNDRFFAVRPEGSVSTLKIQRTERGDSAVYLCASSLRGLLDEQFFGPGTRLTVL.

The chain carries TRBV7-8 and TRBJ1-2; 9 positions agree with TRBD1. V lost 3 bases and J lost 8; bases outside the gene matches: 10. Germline assignment: CDR1 SGHVS and CDR2 FQNEAQ. The CDR3 is 15 residues long. The CDR3 DNA sequence: TGTGCCAGCAGCTTTCAAACACCGGGACAGGGAGGCTACACCTTC. Translating gives CASSFQTPGQGGYTF. Filled out from reference TRBV7-8 and TRBJ1-2, the complete variable domain reads GAGVSQSPRYKVAKRGQDVALRCDPISGHVSLFWYQQALGQGPEFLTYFQNEAQLDKSGLPSDRFFAERPEGSVSTLKIQRTQQEDSAVYLCASSFQTPGQGGYTFGSGTRLTVV.

The chain combines TRBV6-6 with TRBJ1-6; 7 bases agree with TRBD1. Germline assignment: CDR1 MNHNY and CDR2 SVGAGI (reference sequence). The CDR3 has 13 amino acids. V lost 11 bases and J lost 4; bases outside the gene matches: 5. The DNA of the CDR3 is TGTGCCGGGTCAGGGGGGTATAATTCACCCCTCCACTTT. Protein product: CAGSGGYNSPLHF.

The chain combines TRBV5-1 with TRBJ1-3, with a possible D match to TRBD1 (6 bases). Per the germline V gene, CDR1 is SGHRS and CDR2 is YFSETQ. V was shortened by 3 bases and J by 9 bases, with 19 bases between the two germline ends. CDR3 length equals 15 residues. The CDR3 sequence: CASSSEQGSKSTIYF. CDR3 DNA sequence: TGCGCCAGCAGCTCGGAACAGGGTTCTAAGAGCACCATATATTTT.

The chain joins TRBV19 to TRBJ2-2; 7 nucleotides align to TRBD2. CDR3 length equals 15 residues. From germline, CDR1 is LNHDA and CDR2 SQIVND (reference sequence). The junction had 9 bases not matched to a gene; V was cut back by 6 bases and J by 5 bases. This chain's CDR3 is CASRPGTMRTGELFF. In nucleotides, the CDR3 is TGTGCCAGTAGACCCGGGACTATGAGGACCGGGGAGCTGTTTTTT.

The V gene is TRBV7-2, the J gene TRBJ1-1; TRBD1 is a possible D gene (5 bases). The CDR3 length is 14 residues. Trimming cost V 1 base and J 5 bases, with 11 bases left between them. From germline, CDR1 is SGHTA and CDR2 FQGNSA. This CDR3 is CASSLGRVRTEAFF. In DNA, the CDR3 is TGTGCCAGCAGCTTAGGCAGGGTACGGACTGAAGCTTTCTTT.

The J gene is TRBJ1-2, the V gene TRBV11-2; no clear D. From germline, CDR1 is SGHAT and CDR2 FQNNGV. This CDR3 is 15 amino acids long. V was shortened by 2 bases and J by 3 bases, with 13 bases between the two germline ends. The CDR3 sequence is CASSLTAPRDYGYTF. CDR3 nucleotides: TGTGCCAGCAGCTTAACAGCCCCGCGGGACTATGGCTACACCTTC.

This clone showed up just once. The chain couples TRBV30 to TRBJ2-7; D gene ambiguous. Germline lookup yields CDR1 GTSNPN and CDR2 SVGIG (reference sequence). The CDR3 loop spans 15 amino acids. With 2 bases removed from V and 7 bases from J, the gap between germline ends came to 21 bases. As DNA, the CDR3 is TGTGCCTGGAGTTCATATCCGGGTATTCATGAGGAGCAGTACTTC. Residues: CAWSSYPGIHEEQYF.

The chain couples TRBV6-6 to TRBJ1-2, with D perhaps TRBD1 (5 bases). The CDR3 covers 14 residues. The V end was cut by 6 bases, the J end by 4 bases, with 15 bases between. The germline V gene encodes CDR1 MNHNY and CDR2 SVGAGI (reference sequence). The CDR3: CASRLGAGSYGYTF. The DNA for the CDR3 is TGTGCCAGCAGGCTTGGGGCGGGAAGCTATGGCTACACCTTC.

The V and J genes are TRBV5-4 and TRBJ2-7, with TRBD2 identical over 7 bases. CDR3 size: 12 residues. Germline CDR1 SGHNT, CDR2 YYREEE (reference sequence). With 6 bases clipped from V and 6 bases from J, the junction kept 6 bases outside the gene matches. The CDR3 here is CASTMGGVEQYF. The CDR3 region has the DNA TGTGCCAGCACTATGGGGGGGGTCGAGCAGTACTTC.

This clone was seen more than once but under ten times. The chain is built from TRBV10-3 and TRBJ1-2; TRBD1 agrees at 7 bases. Looked up from germline, CDR1 is ENHRY and CDR2 is SYGVKD. The trim removed 7 bases at V and 4 bases at J, leaving 9 bases unmatched. This CDR3 is 14 amino acids long. The CDR3 bases are TGTGCCATCACCGTACGACAGGGAGGCTATGGCTACACCTTC. Its translation is CAITVRQGGYGYTF.

The rearrangement uses TRBV25-1 and TRBJ2-1; D is undetermined. V lost 4 bases and J 9 bases, leaving 7 bases between the germline ends. CDR1 MGHDK and CDR2 SYGVNS come from the germline V gene. The CDR3 contains 11 residues. The CDR3 DNA reads TGTGCCAGCAGTGTTTGGAGTGAGCAGTTCTTC. This sequence encodes CASSVWSEQFF.

J is TRBJ1-1 and V is TRBV29-1; D may be TRBD1 (6 bases). Trimming took 7 bases from V and 3 from J, leaving 21 bases between them. The CDR3 runs 15 residues. Germline V gives CDR1 SQVTM, CDR2 ANQGSEA. Here the CDR3 reads CSATYVGAMDTEAFF. For the CDR3, the DNA is TGCAGCGCTACTTACGTGGGGGCCATGGACACTGAAGCTTTCTTT.

This sequence joins TRBV5-1 and TRBJ1-4; weak D call: TRBD1 (6 bases). CDR3 size: 15 residues. Trimming took 9 bases from V and 1 from J, leaving 16 bases between them. Germline-derived CDR1 and CDR2 are SGHRS and YFSETQ. The DNA of the CDR3 is TGCGCCACCTCCTACTCAGGGGTAACTAATGAAAAACTGTTTTTT. Its protein is CATSYSGVTNEKLFF. Variable domain in full (rest from reference TRBV5-1 and TRBJ1-4): KAGVTQTPRYLIKTRGQQVTLSCSPISGHRSVSWYQQTPGQGLQFLFEYFSETQRNKGNFPGRFSGRQFSNSRSEMNVSTLELGDSALYLCATSYSGVTNEKLFFGSGTQLSVL.

V gene TRBV19 combines with J gene TRBJ2-7, with unresolved D. V shed 0 bases and J shed 1 base, with 7 bases lying between them. Germline V lookup: CDR1 LNHDA, CDR2 SQIVND (reference sequence). The CDR3 length is 14 residues. CDR3 amino acids: CASSIDSFSYEQYF. Written as DNA, the CDR3 is TGTGCCAGTAGTATAGACTCGTTTTCCTACGAGCAGTACTTC.

The rearrangement uses TRBV6-6 and TRBJ2-3, with a possible D match to TRBD1 (6 bases). This CDR3 spans 16 amino acids. The germline V gene has CDR1 MNHNY and CDR2 SVGAGI (reference sequence). V was pared by 0 bases and J by 0 bases, with 10 bases between. DNA for the CDR3: TGTGCCAGCAGTTACTCATTACAGGGAAGCACAGATACGCAGTATTTT. Its protein is CASSYSLQGSTDTQYF.

The chain couples TRBV2 to TRBJ1-2; unclear D gene. The V end was cut by 4 bases, the J end by 0 bases, with 9 bases between. Germline assignment: CDR1 SNHLY and CDR2 FYNNEI. The CDR3 totals 14 residues. CDR3 sequence: CASSVVEANYGYTF. CDR3 nucleotides: TGTGCCAGCAGTGTGGTAGAAGCTAACTATGGCTACACCTTC.

V and J are TRBV4-3 and TRBJ2-3; D is ambiguous. V lost 4 bases and J 0 bases, leaving 11 bases between the germline ends. Germline CDR1 is LGHNA and CDR2 is YSLEER. This CDR3 is 15 amino acids long. The CDR3: CASSPRRASTDTQYF. CDR3 coding DNA: TGCGCCAGCAGCCCCCGCCGAGCTAGCACAGATACGCAGTATTTT.

V and J are TRBV9 and TRBJ2-2; D is unresolved. V lost 0 bases, J lost 6 bases, and 6 bases lay in between. Germline V CDR1 and CDR2: SGDLS, YYNGEE. The CDR3 has 13 residues. The DNA of the CDR3 is TGTGCCAGCAGCGTAGGTGGCCCCGGGGAGCTGTTTTTT. Protein: CASSVGGPGELFF. The whole variable domain, remainder taken from reference TRBV9 and TRBJ2-2, is DSGVTQTPKHLITATGQRVTLRCSPRSGDLSVYWYQQSLDQGLQFLIQYYNGEERAKGNILERFSAQQFPDLHSELNLSSLELGDSALYFCASSVGGPGELFFGEGSRLTVL.